Listed below are T cell receptor beta chains from one sample, sequenced in a study of early T cells in non-severe SARS-CoV-2 infection. MiXCR, applied by TCRdb to the 5' RACE reads, yields one record per CDR3 protein. The sample shows 55,000 to 85,000 distinct CDR3 sequences, roughly 15% of them seen only once. Specimen: whole blood. These receptors were taken from an adult who was a healthcare worker with PCR-confirmed SARS-CoV-2 infection or an uninfected control (not recorded which). Both conserved end residues are part of each CDR3. D genes are given only for firm matches. Size tells how often a clone was seen (once, few, many) or the class of an expanded clone, and some rows leave it out.

CDR3 protein: CASSKGRTANIQYF
CDR3 DNA: TGTGCCAGCAGCAAAGGCAGGACAGCAAACATTCAGTACTTC
V gene: TRBV3-1
D gene: -
J gene: TRBJ2-4
clone size: -

CDR3 protein: CASSFITGVGSPLHF
CDR3 DNA: TGTGCCAGCAGTTTTATTACAGGGGTGGGTTCACCCCTCCACTTT
V gene: TRBV12-3/TRBV12-4
D gene: TRBD1
J gene: TRBJ1-6
clone size: few

CDR3 protein: CASSQEVYRINNEQFF
CDR3 DNA: TGTGCCAGCAGCCAAGAAGTCTACAGGATTAACAATGAGCAGTTCTTC
V gene: TRBV14
D gene: -
J gene: TRBJ2-1
clone size: few

CDR3 protein: CASSQYGSSYEQYF
CDR3 DNA: TGTGCCAGCAGCCAATACGGGAGCTCCTACGAGCAGTACTTC
V gene: TRBV3-1
D gene: -
J gene: TRBJ2-7
clone size: -

CDR3 protein: CASSIQRFEQFF
CDR3 DNA: TGTGCCAGCAGTATTCAGCGGTTTGAGCAGTTCTTC
V gene: TRBV28
D gene: -
J gene: TRBJ2-1
clone size: few

CDR3 protein: CASSFDRGTQETQYF
CDR3 DNA: TGTGCCAGCAGTTTTGACCGGGGTACCCAAGAGACCCAGTACTTC
V gene: TRBV2
D gene: -
J gene: TRBJ2-5
clone size: few

CDR3 protein: CASSEFRRQNQPQHF
CDR3 DNA: TGTGCCAGCAGTGAATTTCGCAGACAAAATCAGCCCCAGCATTTT
V gene: TRBV2
D gene: -
J gene: TRBJ1-5
clone size: few

CDR3 protein: CASSQGRQRGQETQYF
CDR3 DNA: TGTGCCAGCAGCCAAGGTCGACAGCGAGGACAAGAGACCCAGTACTTC
V gene: TRBV3-1
D gene: -
J gene: TRBJ2-5
clone size: -

CDR3 protein: CASTPSGGPYGEQFF
CDR3 DNA: TGTGCCAGCACCCCCAGCGGGGGGCCCTACGGTGAGCAGTTCTTC
V gene: TRBV6-6
D gene: TRBD2
J gene: TRBJ2-1
clone size: many

CDR3 protein: CATSRRSGGYNEQFF
CDR3 DNA: TGTGCCACCAGCAGACGTAGCGGGGGCTACAATGAGCAGTTCTTC
V gene: TRBV15
D gene: TRBD2
J gene: TRBJ2-1
clone size: few

CDR3 protein: CASSLSTNTEAFF
CDR3 DNA: TGTGCCAGCAGCCTTAGTACTAACACTGAAGCTTTCTTT
V gene: TRBV14
D gene: -
J gene: TRBJ1-1
clone size: few

CDR3 protein: CASSAGYTEAFF
CDR3 DNA: TGTGCCAGCAGTGCGGGATACACTGAAGCTTTCTTT
V gene: TRBV27
D gene: -
J gene: TRBJ1-1
clone size: many

CDR3 protein: CASSPLRGVIPSTDTQYF
CDR3 DNA: TGTGCCAGCAGTCCACTTCGGGGGGTGATCCCTAGCACAGATACGCAGTATTTT
V gene: TRBV6-5
D gene: TRBD2
J gene: TRBJ2-3
clone size: few

CDR3 protein: CASSRQGFSYNEQFF
CDR3 DNA: TGTGCCAGCAGCCGACAGGGCTTCTCCTACAATGAGCAGTTCTTC
V gene: TRBV5-6
D gene: TRBD1
J gene: TRBJ2-1
clone size: many

CDR3 protein: CASSLADRFSPLHF
CDR3 DNA: TGTGCCAGCAGCTTAGCGGACAGATTTTCACCCCTCCACTTT
V gene: TRBV7-9
D gene: -
J gene: TRBJ1-6
clone size: many

CDR3 protein: CASSSQPGPMANTEAFF
CDR3 DNA: TGTGCCAGCAGCTCCCAACCGGGACCCATGGCGAACACTGAAGCTTTCTTT
V gene: TRBV7-8
D gene: -
J gene: TRBJ1-1
clone size: few

CDR3 protein: CASSEYRDYGYTF
CDR3 DNA: TGTGCCAGCAGTGAATACCGAGACTATGGCTACACCTTC
V gene: TRBV2
D gene: -
J gene: TRBJ1-2
clone size: few

CDR3 protein: CASSQMAFSGGAETGELFF
CDR3 DNA: TGCGCCAGCAGCCAAATGGCATTTAGCGGGGGGGCCGAGACCGGGGAGCTGTTTTTT
V gene: TRBV4-3
D gene: TRBD2
J gene: TRBJ2-2
clone size: once

CDR3 protein: CASSFRGGSDTGELFF
CDR3 DNA: TGTGCCAGCAGCTTCCGAGGGGGGAGTGACACCGGGGAGCTGTTTTTT
V gene: TRBV11-1
D gene: -
J gene: TRBJ2-2
clone size: once

CDR3 protein: CASRSVQVTYGYTF
CDR3 DNA: TGTGCCAGCAGATCGGTGCAGGTCACCTATGGCTACACCTTC
V gene: TRBV28
D gene: -
J gene: TRBJ1-2
clone size: few

CDR3 protein: CASSFARTTNEKLFF
CDR3 DNA: TGTGCCAGCAGTTTTGCCCGAACAACTAATGAAAAACTGTTTTTT
V gene: TRBV12-3/TRBV12-4
D gene: -
J gene: TRBJ1-4
clone size: few

CDR3 protein: CASSLAGTSNEKLFF
CDR3 DNA: TGCGCCAGCAGCTTGGCAGGCACATCTAATGAAAAACTGTTTTTT
V gene: TRBV5-1
D gene: -
J gene: TRBJ1-4
clone size: -

CDR3 protein: CASSDSGGATDTQYF
CDR3 DNA: TGTGCCAGCAGTGACAGCGGGGGGGCGACAGATACGCAGTATTTT
V gene: TRBV6-4
D gene: TRBD2
J gene: TRBJ2-3
clone size: many

CDR3 protein: CASSFRPRTDEAFF
CDR3 DNA: TGTGCCAGCAGTTTCAGGCCGCGGACCGATGAAGCTTTCTTT
V gene: TRBV6-5
D gene: -
J gene: TRBJ1-1
clone size: -

CDR3 protein: CSASHSSGKETQYF
CDR3 DNA: TGCAGTGCTAGCCATTCTAGCGGCAAAGAGACCCAGTACTTC
V gene: TRBV20-1
D gene: TRBD2
J gene: TRBJ2-5
clone size: many

CDR3 protein: CASSIEGQGRPSTDTQYF
CDR3 DNA: TGTGCCAGTAGTATAGAAGGACAGGGGCGTCCTAGCACAGATACGCAGTATTTT
V gene: TRBV19
D gene: TRBD1
J gene: TRBJ2-3
clone size: few

CDR3 protein: CASSQVRGETQYF
CDR3 DNA: TGCGCCAGCAGCCAAGTACGGGGTGAGACCCAGTACTTC
V gene: TRBV4-3
D gene: -
J gene: TRBJ2-5
clone size: few

CDR3 protein: CASSLVRGAQETQYF
CDR3 DNA: TGCGCCAGCAGCTTGGTGAGGGGGGCCCAAGAGACCCAGTACTTC
V gene: TRBV5-1
D gene: -
J gene: TRBJ2-5
clone size: -